The 11 T cell receptor beta chains presented below share a single source sample, sequenced in a study of blood T cells in healthy people across ages. Sample-barcoded 5' priming and a J-beta primer mix drove a second PCR of about 6 to 11 cycles. MiXCR, run by TCRdb on the 5' RACE reads, gives a single entry per CDR3 protein. The table shows more than 800,000 distinct CDR3 sequences, with 29% occurring only once. Sequenced material: blood. The receptor set was obtained from a woman of 80 years or more in good health.

This clonotype occurred many times. This chain joins TRBV18 and TRBJ2-1; 12 bases are a match to TRBD2. The CDR3 spans 16 residues. Germline loops: CDR1 KGHSH, CDR2 LQKENI. Unmatched junction bases numbered 5, after V lost 0 bases and J lost 8 bases. Written as DNA, the CDR3 is TGTGCCAGCTCACCACCGACGCTAGCGGGGGGGGATGAGCAGTTCTTC. Residues: CASSPPTLAGGDEQFF.

This clonotype was observed a single time. It may be a read error: a sequence one base away is much more abundant. The chain has TRBV27 and TRBJ2-3; D might be TRBD2 (6 bases). Trimming removed 3 bases at V and 11 bases at J, with 12 bases between. The CDR3 runs to 12 residues. CDR1 is MNHEY and CDR2 is SMNVEV in the germline V gene (reference sequence). In nucleotides, the CDR3 is TGTGCCAGCAGTTTCATGGAGGGTATGCAGTATTTT. It codes for CASSFMEGMQYF.

Regarding this clonotype: This sequence may be a read error, since a much larger clone differs from it by one base. The genes are TRBV3-1 and TRBJ2-4; D could derive from TRBD1 or TRBD2 (5 bases each). Per the germline V gene, CDR1 is LGHDT and CDR2 is YNNKEL (reference sequence). The CDR3 runs to 14 residues. The CDR3 nucleotides read TGTGCCAGCAGCCCTACCGGGGCCAAAAGCATTCAGTACTTC. Translation: CASSPTGAKSIQYF.

At least ten counts were recorded for this clonotype. CDR3 region: CASSHSGTYEQYF. In nucleotides, the CDR3 is TGCGCCAGCAGCCATTCAGGGACCTACGAGCAGTACTTC. The rearrangement uses TRBV4-1 and TRBJ2-7, with D perhaps TRBD1 (5 bases). Trimming removed 3 bases at V and 2 bases at J, with 8 bases between. Germline V gene data show CDR1 as MGHRA and CDR2 as YSYEKL. The CDR3 spans 13 residues.

This clonotype showed up many times. The V call is TRBV6-5, the J call TRBJ2-3; 11 bases map to TRBD2. Germline CDR1 reads MNHEY; CDR2 reads SVGAGI. Losses at the gene ends were 4 bases for V and 2 bases for J; bases not matched to a gene: 8. CDR3 size: 17 residues. The CDR3 coding sequence is TGTGCCAGCAGTTCGCTAGCGGGGGGCCTTCCCACAGATACGCAGTATTTT. It yields the protein CASSSLAGGLPTDTQYF.

As to this clonotype: A clone one base away is much larger, so this may be a read error. The chain links TRBV5-5 to TRBJ1-2; D remains unclear. The germline V and J ends were trimmed by 0 bases and 4 bases, with 22 bases remaining between them. The CDR3 extends over 18 amino acids. CDR1 is SGHKS and CDR2 is YYEKEE in the germline V gene (reference sequence). The CDR3 nucleotides read TGTGCCAGCAGCTTGGGGCCGGGAGGGTCCGTCTCTACCTATGGCTACACCTTC. It codes for CASSLGPGGSVSTYGYTF.

The sample holds a few counts of this clonotype. This chain uses TRBV5-1 with TRBJ2-2; D might be TRBD1 (5 bases). V lost 4 bases and J 6 bases, leaving 10 bases between the germline ends. The CDR3 runs to 13 residues. The germline V gene encodes CDR1 SGHRS and CDR2 YFSETQ. CDR3 sequence (DNA): TGCGCCAGCAGCATCCAGGGCTCCGGGGAGCTGTTTTTT. Translation: CASSIQGSGELFF.

This clonotype was seen only a few times. This rearrangement joins TRBV30 to TRBJ1-2; the match to TRBD1 covers 9 bases. Looked up from germline, CDR1 is GTSNPN and CDR2 is SVGIG (reference sequence). V lost 5 bases and J lost 7; bases outside the gene matches: 5. The CDR3 is 12 amino acids. For the CDR3, the DNA is TGTGCCTGGGGGGACAGGGCCTGTGGCTACACCTTC. Translating gives CAWGDRACGYTF.

This clonotype was seen many times. The chain couples TRBV7-2 to TRBJ1-6; 7 nucleotides align to TRBD1. Germline lookup yields CDR1 SGHTA and CDR2 FQGNSA. Trimming cost V 5 bases and J 7 bases; bases outside gene matches: 8. The CDR3 extends over 15 amino acids. In DNA form, the CDR3 reads TGTGCCAGCAGCCCCCGCCCAGGGGGAAATTCACCCCTCCACTTT. This encodes CASSPRPGGNSPLHF.

This chain uses TRBV7-6 with TRBJ2-5, with D hard to call. Trimming pared 5 bases from V and 2 bases from J, leaving 6 bases between. Germline CDR1 is SGHVS and CDR2 is FNYEAQ. CDR3 length equals 12 residues. For the CDR3, the DNA is TGTGCCAGCAGCGGGGTTCAAGAGACCCAGTACTTC. Translation: CASSGVQETQYF.

In this sample, this clonotype turned up a few times. The chain carries TRBV3-1 and TRBJ2-3, with a tentative D call TRBD2 (5 bases). The germline gives CDR1 LGHDT, CDR2 YNNKEL (reference sequence). CDR3 length: 13 residues. Trimming shortened V by 2 bases and J by 8 bases, and 11 bases separated the two germline ends. CDR3 sequence reads: CASSQIGESTQYF. CDR3 bases: TGTGCCAGCAGCCAAATCGGGGAGAGTACGCAGTATTTT.